Shown below are 5 T cell receptor beta chains from a single sample sequenced in a study of cytomegalovirus exposure and HLA in healthy donors (dated by TCRdb to 2016 to 2017). Libraries were prepared through the immunoSEQ multiplex PCR assay. For the multiplex PCR, a mixture combining 60 forward primers for TCR Vbeta segments and 13 reverse primers for TCR Jbeta segments was used. The immuneACCESS repertoire file appears here via TCRdb, limited to in-frame rearrangements. These files lack a portion of the clones; in checked studies, under half of the deficit traces to unresolved V genes, and the cause of the others is not known. For this sample there are about 140,000 clones; approximately 84% appear just once. The ten largest account for approximately 9.7% of the sample. Sample: PBMCs. All receptors derive from a woman aged 60-75 years in good health and CMV-seropositive.

The J gene is TRBJ2-5, the V gene TRBV6-5; 8 bases map to TRBD2. The J call is uncertain, as TRBJ2-7 better fits the DNA end. The CDR3 sequence is 16 residues long. Germline-derived CDR1 and CDR2 are MNHEY and SVGAGI. CDR3 nucleotide sequence: TGTGCCAGCAGTTACTCGAACGCGGGAGGACCCTACGAGCAGTACTTC. Protein product: CASSYSNAGGPYEQYF.

The rearrangement joins TRBV6-4 to TRBJ1-2, with 8 bases fitting TRBD1. Germline values: CDR1 MRHNA, CDR2 SNTAGT. The CDR3 runs to 13 residues. Trimming cost V 9 bases and J 5 bases; bases outside gene matches: 8. The CDR3 protein is CASSPGQAYGYTF. DNA for the CDR3: TGTGCCAGTTCTCCGGGACAGGCTTATGGCTACACCTTC.

The chain employs TRBV5-6 and TRBJ1-3, with D unclear. The CDR3 spans 15 residues. The germline gives CDR1 SGHDT, CDR2 YYEEEE. Between the trimmed V and J ends, which lost 0 bases and 4 bases, there was a span of 11 bases. The CDR3: CASSLGQTYGNTIYF. As DNA, the CDR3 is TGTGCCAGCAGCTTGGGGCAGACTTACGGAAACACCATATATTTT.

The CDR3: CASSPWRESLYEQYF. Here the CDR3 DNA reads TGTGCCAGCAGCCCATGGCGGGAGAGTCTCTACGAGCAGTACTTC. The rearrangement joins TRBV11-2 to TRBJ2-7; TRBD2 matches at 7 bases. J lost 3 bases, V lost 5 bases, and 10 bases had no gene match. The germline V gene has CDR1 SGHAT and CDR2 FQNNGV. The CDR3 totals 15 residues. Variable domain in full (rest from reference TRBV11-2 and TRBJ2-7): EAGVAQSPRYKIIEKRQSVAFWCNPISGHATLYWYQQILGQGPKLLIQFQNNGVVDDSQLPKDRFSAERLKGVDSTLKIQPAKLEDSAVYLCASSPWRESLYEQYFGPGTRLTVT.

The chain is built from TRBV28 and TRBJ2-7; D is undetermined. This CDR3 spans 13 amino acids. Germline CDR1 MDHEN, CDR2 SYDVKM. Between the trimmed V and J ends, which lost 7 bases and 0 bases, there was a span of 10 bases. CDR3 sequence reads: CASIDPGSYEQYF. In DNA, the CDR3 is TGTGCCAGCATTGACCCGGGCTCCTACGAGCAGTACTTC.